This TCR beta chain was captured in a study of technical replicates of blood from several donors. In germline, CDR1 is KGHSH, CDR2 LQKENI. The CDR3 is made up of 15 amino acids. Trimming at V came to 4 bases and at J to 4 bases, leaving 7 bases not matched to a gene. Sequenced by immunoSEQ multiplex PCR; TCRdb stores in-frame clones only, minus some. The sample carries approximately 100,000 clones, around 95% recorded once. This chain connects TRBV18 to TRBJ1-1; 9 nucleotides line up with TRBD1. Sequenced: T cells isolated from PBMCs. The receptor was isolated from a human donor in good health. The CDR3: CASSLLSQGATEAFF. CDR3 nucleotides: TGTGCCAGCTCACTCCTATCACAGGGGGCCACTGAAGCTTTCTTT.